This TCR beta chain was sequenced in a study of blood T cell repertoires in COVID-19. Study background: The origin of the acute and convalescent COVID-19 samples was the United States, Italy and Spain. Nucleic acid was either cDNA or gDNA, and it came from T cells, B-cell-depleted T cells, or PBMCs.

Germline assignment: CDR1 SGDLS and CDR2 YYNGEE. CDR3 length: 14 residues. The ends lost 5 bases at V and 8 bases at J; junction bases unmatched: 9. Under the authors' procedure: Reference gene primer amplification gave estimated nucleated cell counts. Profiling relied on immunoSEQ multiplex PCR, and the TCRdb table lists in-frame clones only, not all of them. V and J calls and clone size are copied from that table; D and trimming were computed from the DNA. Counted here are about 58,000 clones, around nine tenths occurring once; the ten biggest clones make up approximately 14%. The chain joins TRBV9 to TRBJ1-2; 10 nucleotides align to TRBD1. This clonotype originated in a woman aged 60 to 75 with active COVID-19. The sequencing sample was made of peripheral blood. This CDR3 is CASSPGDRGSGYTF. The DNA for the CDR3 is TGTGCCAGCAGTCCCGGGGACAGGGGATCCGGCTACACCTTC. The entire variable domain, with the rest obtained from reference TRBV9 and TRBJ1-2, is as follows: DSGVTQTPKHLITATGQRVTLRCSPRSGDLSVYWYQQSLDQGLQFLIQYYNGEERAKGNILERFSAQQFPDLHSELNLSSLELGDSALYFCASSPGDRGSGYTFGSGTRLTVV.